The rows below give T cell receptor beta chains drawn from one sample of a study of blood T cells in healthy people across ages. TCRdb re-called the 5' RACE reads through MiXCR, storing one row per CDR3 protein. The top ten hold roughly 40% of the sample, which has roughly 800,000 distinct CDR3 sequences, about 55% seen once. Sample: blood. These receptors were obtained from a man older than 75 in good health. CDR3s include the opening cysteine and the closing phenylalanine or tryptophan. Each record gives: D gene, clone size, J gene, V gene, CDR3 DNA, CDR3 protein. The D gene is left open where the match is weak. Size is omitted from some rows. Given values are once, few, many or a class for expanded clones.

>.|.|TRBJ1-2|TRBV29-1
TGCAGCGCCGGTGGCGCCTATGGCTACACCTTC
CSAGGAYGYTF
>TRBD1|.|TRBJ2-3|TRBV5-1
TGCGCCAGCAGCTCAGACAGGGAGCACAGATACGCGTATTTT
CASSSDREHRYAYF
>.|.|TRBJ2-3|TRBV12-3/TRBV12-4
TGTGCCAGCAGCCTAGTTCGGGATACGCAGTATTTT
CASSLVRDTQYF
>.|.|TRBJ2-7|TRBV6-5
TGTGCCAGCACTGGTCTGACCGGGGAGCAGTACTTC
CASTGLTGEQYF
>.|.|TRBJ2-7|TRBV5-1
TGCGCCAGCAGCTCGCGGGACCCCGGGGGCTACGAGCAGTACTTC
CASSSRDPGGYEQYF
>TRBD2|.|TRBJ2-3|TRBV5-1
TGCGCCAGCAGCTCTCCCTCGTTAGCGGGGAGCACAGATACGCAGTATTTT
CASSSPSLAGSTDTQYF
>TRBD1|.|TRBJ1-2|TRBV20-1
TGCAGTGCTAGAATCGCGACAGGGGGCTACACCTTC
CSARIATGGYTF
>.|.|TRBJ1-2|TRBV10-3
TGTGCCATGTGGGCAGGGGACAACTATGGCTACACCTTC
CAMWAGDNYGYTF
>TRBD1|.|TRBJ2-7|TRBV20-1
TGCAGTGCTAGCCCCCGGGACAGGGTATCTTATTCCTACGAGCAGTACTTC
CSASPRDRVSYSYEQYF
>TRBD1|few|TRBJ1-4|TRBV2
TGTGCCAGCAGTCGCGGACAGGGGCTCCATGAAAAACTGTTTTTT
CASSRGQGLHEKLFF